The 11 T cell receptor beta chains reported below all come from one sample, sequenced in a study of shared clonotypes between healthy human individuals. The naive CD8 subset, CD45RO-negative cells positively selected for CCR7, excluded terminally differentiated effector memory CD45RA+ cells. Here immunoSEQ multiplex PCR was the method, and the copy in TCRdb shows in-frame clones only, minus some. The sample carries about 2,100,000 clones, about 92% recorded once. The sequenced material came from naive CD8+ T cells from PBMCs. These TCRs come from a man in his late teens or twenties in good health. Some clones in this sample may be carry-over from other donors' samples.

V is TRBV27 and J is TRBJ2-7; 12 nucleotides align to TRBD1. The V gene's germline CDR1 is MNHEY and CDR2 SMNVEV (reference sequence). The CDR3 runs 15 residues. Trimming removed 4 bases from V and 9 bases from J; junction bases left unmatched: 10. The CDR3 DNA reads as TGTGCCAGCAGTTCGCCGGGACAGGGGGCTGGGTGGCAGTACTTC. This translates into CASSSPGQGAGWQYF.

In the case of this clone: Other DNA sequences in the same sample also yield this CDR3. This sequence joins TRBV11-2 and TRBJ2-7, with D unclear. This CDR3 is 13 amino acids long. Germline CDR1 is SGHAT and CDR2 is FQNNGV. V gave up 1 base and J gave up 3 bases, with 7 bases separating them. The CDR3 reads CASSLGRVYEQYF. For the CDR3, the DNA is TGTGCCAGCAGCTTAGGACGGGTCTACGAGCAGTACTTC. Full variable domain (rest looked up from reference TRBV11-2 and TRBJ2-7): EAGVAQSPRYKIIEKRQSVAFWCNPISGHATLYWYQQILGQGPKLLIQFQNNGVVDDSQLPKDRFSAERLKGVDSTLKIQPAKLEDSAVYLCASSLGRVYEQYFGPGTRLTVT.

This clone was detected a few times. This chain links TRBV4-3 with TRBJ2-1; the D gene is possibly TRBD1 (5 bases). The CDR3 is 12 residues long. The germline V gene has CDR1 LGHNA and CDR2 YSLEER. Trimming pared 1 base from V and 9 bases from J, leaving 7 bases between. Here the CDR3 reads CASSQGGFEQFF. The CDR3 DNA reads as TGCGCCAGCAGCCAAGGGGGCTTTGAGCAGTTCTTC.

The genes are TRBV6-5 and TRBJ2-2; no reliable D call. V was clipped by 7 bases and J by 8 bases, with 11 bases between them. Germline V CDR1 and CDR2: MNHEY, SVGAGI. The CDR3 has 12 amino acids. The CDR3 region is CASTGIGGELFF. The CDR3 DNA follows: TGTGCCAGCACGGGTATCGGGGGGGAGCTGTTTTTT.

Worth noting for this clone: Germline and junction disagree at one end, which may indicate a read error. V gene TRBV5-1 combines with J gene TRBJ2-2, with D unresolved. The length of the CDR3 is 15 residues. From germline, CDR1 is SGHRS and CDR2 YFSETQ. In DNA form, the CDR3 reads TGCGCCAGCACCTTGGCGACGGCTAATACCGGGGAGCTGTTTTTT. Its translation: CASTLATANTGELFF.

This sequence joins TRBV28 and TRBJ1-5; maybe TRBD1 (5 bases). The V end was cut by 6 bases, the J end by 0 bases, with 18 bases between. There are 17 residues in the CDR3. Germline CDR1 MDHEN, CDR2 SYDVKM. The CDR3 coding sequence is TGTGCCAGCAGACAGGATAGGGGATCCTATAGCAATCAGCCCCAGCATTTT. It is translated as CASRQDRGSYSNQPQHF.

Comment on this clone: The same CDR3 can be traced to other DNA sequences in this sample. The chain combines TRBV28 with TRBJ2-7; 8 bases match TRBD1. This CDR3 has 13 residues. Germline V CDR1 and CDR2: MDHEN, SYDVKM. J was trimmed by 1 base and V by 4 bases; bases with no gene match: 0. The CDR3 DNA reads as TGTGCCAGCAGTTGGACAGGGTCCTACGAGCAGTACTTC. Residues: CASSWTGSYEQYF.

The V gene is TRBV11-1, the J gene TRBJ2-1; 8 nucleotides match TRBD2. The CDR3 runs 16 residues. The junction had 10 bases not matched to a gene; V was cut back by 4 bases and J by 5 bases. CDR1 and CDR2 (germline): SGHAT, FQDESV (reference sequence). CDR3 region: CASSSAGTRTDNEQFF. The DNA for the CDR3 is TGTGCCAGCAGCTCCGCGGGGACTAGGACGGACAATGAGCAGTTCTTC.

The V gene is TRBV4-1, the J gene TRBJ2-1; 9 bases align to TRBD2. The CDR3 runs 16 residues. The trim removed 1 base at V and 10 bases at J, leaving 11 bases unmatched. Germline CDR1 MGHRA, CDR2 YSYEKL. CDR3 coding DNA: TGCGCCAGCAGCCAAGGAGTGGCTAGCGGGATCCGCGAGCAGTTCTTC. This translates into CASSQGVASGIREQFF.

This clone has a handful of counts. The J gene is TRBJ1-4, the V gene TRBV6-1; D is unresolved. CDR1 is MNHNS, CDR2 SASEGT, per germline. Deletions cut 1 base from V and 0 bases from J, with 9 bases between. The CDR3 contains 16 residues. The CDR3 DNA reads TGTGCCAGCAGTGAAGGCTGGTCTTCAACTAATGAAAAACTGTTTTTT. The encoded protein is CASSEGWSSTNEKLFF.

This clone has just a few counts. The chain links TRBV15 to TRBJ2-7; possibly TRBD2 for D (6 bases). From germline, CDR1 is LNHNV and CDR2 YYDKDF (reference sequence). The CDR3 is made up of 13 amino acids. V was clipped by 8 bases and J by 0 bases, with 11 bases between them. The CDR3 DNA sequence: TGTGCCACCGGGGGGAAGAGCTCCTACGAGCAGTACTTC. Translation gives CATGGKSSYEQYF.